The entry that follows covers one T cell receptor beta chain sequence. Its cognate antigen is unknown. The sample is drawn from a study of T-cell memory formation after mild COVID-19. Looking at the study overall: TCR clusters were largely donor specific.

CDR3 size: 21 residues. Germline CDR1 LGHDT, CDR2 YNNKEL (reference sequence). The V gene lost 8 bases and the J gene lost 0 bases, with 34 bases spanning the gap. Findings and limits, study-wide: Later expanders leaned CD4+, whereas clones that contracted between day 15 and 85 were balanced CD4/CD8. CD4+ contracting clones lay mainly in CM and EM, CD8+ ones in EMRA.

Constant-segment-primed 5'RACE gave TCR alpha and TCR beta cDNA libraries with sample barcodes and UMIs. TCRdb fed the 5' RACE reads into MiXCR, producing one record per CDR3 protein. Of roughly 400,000 distinct CDR3 sequences listed, about a sixth are singletons. Sequenced sample: PBMCs or a T cell subset sorted from them (not recorded which). The sequence came from a man younger than 30 who had mild COVID-19 (a few samples of this study predate the infection). Cell type and time point are not known. V and J are TRBV3-1 and TRBJ1-1, with unresolved D. CDR3 coding DNA: TGTGCCAGCTCTCACTCCGCAGGAGGTCGGCGGCGTCTCGGCCTGAACACTGAAGCTTTCTTT. The encoded protein is CASSHSAGGRRRLGLNTEAFF. The variable domain in full, with the rest retrieved from reference TRBV3-1 and TRBJ1-1, is DTAVSQTPKYLVTQMGNDKSIKCEQNLGHDTMYWYKQDSKKFLKIMFSYNNKELIINETVPNRFSPKSPDKAHLNLHINSLELGDSAVYFCASSHSAGGRRRLGLNTEAFFGQGTRLTVV.